Sequencing of this T cell receptor (beta chain) was carried out in a study of T cell responses to AZD1222 COVID-19 vaccine. Trimming removed 3 bases at V and 4 bases at J, with 3 bases between. This CDR3 is 11 amino acids long. Germline CDR1 reads PRHDT; CDR2 reads FYEKMQ (reference sequence). Sequencing was performed with immunoSEQ multiplex PCR; in TCRdb, only in-frame clones are kept and a portion is missing. The sample records some 200,000 clones, about 93% being singletons. The genes are TRBV13 and TRBJ1-2; D gene unclear. This TCR derives from an adult who received the AZD1222 COVID-19 vaccine. Sequenced material: peripheral blood, taken 28 days after the second AZD1222 dose. As DNA, the CDR3 is TGTGCCAGCAGCTTCAGCTATGGCTACACCTTC. This translates into CASSFSYGYTF. Full variable domain (missing parts from reference TRBV13 and TRBJ1-2): AAGVIQSPRHLIKEKRETATLKCYPIPRHDTVYWYQQGPGQDPQFLISFYEKMQSDKGSIPDRFSAQQFSDYHSELNMSSLELGDSALYFCASSFSYGYTFGSGTRLTVV.